This passage covers 30 T cell receptor beta chains from one sample sequenced in a study of T cells in Graves' hyperthyroidism and ophthalmopathy. Regions amplified from RNA transcripts were the TCR beta CDR3 regions. RT-PCR in the first round (using the HTBI primer set) targeted the TCR CDR3. Using its own MiXCR run on the multiplex PCR reads, TCRdb lists one record per CDR3 protein. This sample has 490,000 or so distinct CDR3 sequences, with 15% to 20% found just once. Sequences were obtained from blood. The receptors stem from a man aged 35-49 years with Graves' ophthalmopathy.

This clonotype was found a few times. The rearrangement joins TRBV5-1 to TRBJ2-1, with 7 bases matching TRBD2. This CDR3 region has 15 residues. Germline values: CDR1 SGHRS, CDR2 YFSETQ. The trim removed 1 base at V and 5 bases at J, leaving 6 bases unmatched. Written as DNA, the CDR3 is TGCGCCAGCAGCTTGTGGGGAGGGAGCAACAATGAGCAGTTCTTC. It codes for CASSLWGGSNNEQFF.

On this clonotype itself: A much larger clone differs from this one at a single base, so this may be a read error. The CDR3 sequence: CASSLGTSGEETQYF. In DNA form, the CDR3 reads TGTGCCAGCAGCTTAGGGACTAGCGGGGAAGAGACCCAGTACTTC. The rearrangement joins TRBV13 to TRBJ2-5, with 11 bases lining up with TRBD2. Germline assignment: CDR1 PRHDT and CDR2 FYEKMQ (reference sequence). CDR3 length: 15 amino acids. V lost 0 bases to trimming and J lost 3 bases; unmatched junction nucleotides: 0.

This clonotype was recorded at least ten times. The chain joins TRBV6-2 or TRBV6-3 to TRBJ1-2, with D possibly matching TRBD1 (5 bases). CDR1 is MNHEY, CDR2 SVGEGT, per germline. The CDR3 loop spans 14 amino acids. The V end was cut by 4 bases, the J end by 4 bases, with 13 bases between. The CDR3 coding sequence is TGTGCCAGCAGTTTGGGGGTCCCGGTCTATGGCTACACCTTC. Translation gives CASSLGVPVYGYTF.

This clonotype was counted ten times or more. The rearrangement uses TRBV4-2 and TRBJ2-7, with D unresolved. The CDR3 has 13 amino acids. V shed 8 bases and J shed 0 bases, with 11 bases lying between them. Germline assignment: CDR1 LGHNA and CDR2 YNFKEQ. This CDR3 is CASQDAGSYEQYF. As DNA, the CDR3 is TGTGCCAGCCAGGACGCCGGCTCCTACGAGCAGTACTTC.

On this clonotype: A far larger clone is off by one base, so a read error is likely. V is TRBV20-1 and J is TRBJ2-3; D not certain. This CDR3 is 11 amino acids long. Trimming removed 4 bases from V and 2 bases from J, with 4 bases in between. The germline V gene encodes CDR1 DFQATT and CDR2 SNEGSKA (reference sequence). CDR3 nucleotides: TGCAGTGCTACGCCCACAGATACGCAGTATTTT. It encodes CSATPTDTQYF.

This chain links TRBV5-1 with TRBJ2-1; TRBD1 or TRBD2 may be the D gene (5 bases each). The germline gives CDR1 SGHRS, CDR2 YFSETQ. With 0 bases removed from V and 3 bases from J, the gap between germline ends came to 13 bases. This CDR3 comprises 16 residues. The CDR3 spells CASSLGEGSYYNEQFF. DNA of the CDR3: TGCGCCAGCAGCTTGGGTGAGGGGTCCTACTACAATGAGCAGTTCTTC.

This clonotype showed up many times. The V and J genes are TRBV5-1 and TRBJ2-1; 9 positions agree with TRBD1. This CDR3 contains 16 residues. The germline V gene has CDR1 SGHRS and CDR2 YFSETQ. The J segment lost 4 bases and the V segment lost 2 bases, leaving 7 bases of the junction unmatched. The CDR3 DNA reads as TGCGCCAGCAGCTTACTTCCGGGACAGGGTTACAATGAGCAGTTCTTC. Translated: CASSLLPGQGYNEQFF.

The table lists this clonotype with many counts. The chain combines TRBV27 with TRBJ2-7; either TRBD1 or TRBD2 may fit D (5 bases each). This CDR3 is built from 15 residues. Germline loops: CDR1 MNHEY, CDR2 SMNVEV (reference sequence). V shed 0 bases and J shed 8 bases, with 17 bases lying between them. The CDR3 reads CASSLSPGLMDQQYF. The CDR3 coding sequence is TGTGCCAGCAGTTTATCCCCGGGGCTAATGGACCAGCAGTACTTC.

The gene calls are TRBV5-1 and TRBJ2-2; no clear D gene. V lost 4 bases and J lost 1, with 8 bases in between. The germline V gene encodes CDR1 SGHRS and CDR2 YFSETQ. This CDR3 spans 14 amino acids. The CDR3 sequence is CASSHLQNTGELFF. CDR3 sequence (DNA): TGCGCCAGCAGCCACCTCCAGAACACCGGGGAGCTGTTTTTT.

The J gene is TRBJ2-5, the V gene TRBV7-9; the D is unclear. CDR1 is SEHNR, CDR2 FQNEAQ, per germline (reference sequence). Trimming cost V 0 bases and J 4 bases, with 6 bases left between them. This CDR3 comprises 13 residues. CDR3: CASSLAISETQYF. CDR3 DNA: TGTGCCAGCAGCTTAGCGATTTCAGAGACCCAGTACTTC.

This clonotype came up many times. The chain has TRBV12-3 or TRBV12-4 and TRBJ1-1; D unresolved. Trimming cost V 5 bases and J 3 bases, with 10 bases left between them. The CDR3 covers 13 residues. DNA for the CDR3: TGTGCCAGCAGTCGGTTAAAGGACACTGAAGCTTTCTTT. Translated, it gives CASSRLKDTEAFF.

A few counts support this clonotype. The chain carries TRBV7-8 and TRBJ2-5; 9 bases align to TRBD1. Trimming cost V 7 bases and J 4 bases; bases outside gene matches: 10. In germline, CDR1 is SGHVS, CDR2 FQNEAQ. CDR3 size: 15 residues. The CDR3 is CASTPRTGEGETQYF. In nucleotides, the CDR3 is TGTGCCAGCACCCCCCGGACAGGGGAAGGAGAGACCCAGTACTTC.

This clonotype was found many times. The V gene is TRBV28, the J gene TRBJ2-3; a weak D match, TRBD2 (6 bases). The CDR3 has 16 amino acids. V was shortened by 1 base and J by 0 bases, with 11 bases between the two germline ends. Looked up from germline, CDR1 is MDHEN and CDR2 is SYDVKM. CDR3 protein: CASSLSGVMSTDTQYF. The DNA for the CDR3 is TGTGCCAGCAGTTTATCGGGAGTCATGAGCACAGATACGCAGTATTTT. The full variable domain, rest sourced from reference TRBV28 and TRBJ2-3, is DVKVTQSSRYLVKRTGEKVFLECVQDMDHENMFWYRQDPGLGLRLIYFSYDVKMKEKGDIPEGYSVSREKKERFSLILESASTNQTSMYLCASSLSGVMSTDTQYFGPGTRLTVL.

J is TRBJ2-3 and V is TRBV29-1, with TRBD2 identical over 8 bases. The CDR3 covers 15 residues. CDR1 and CDR2 from the germline V gene are SQVTM and ANQGSEA. After removal of 3 bases from V and 5 bases from J, the junction contained 10 bases not matched to a gene. DNA for the CDR3: TGCAGCGTTGAGAGACGGGAGGGCAGGTTAGATACGCAGTATTTT. Translating gives CSVERREGRLDTQYF.

This clonotype has more than one count but fewer than ten. The J gene is TRBJ2-3, the V gene TRBV7-9, with TRBD2 matching over 8 bases. Germline V gene data show CDR1 as SEHNR and CDR2 as FQNEAQ (reference sequence). This CDR3 comprises 15 residues. The V segment lost 7 bases and the J segment 4 bases; nucleotides outside the gene matches: 10. The CDR3 nucleotides are TGTGCCAGCACCTACAACGGGAGGGGGGCAGATACGCAGTATTTT. This gives the protein CASTYNGRGADTQYF.

V usage is TRBV10-1 and J usage is TRBJ2-4; a weak D match, TRBD2 (5 bases). The CDR3 runs 16 residues. V was shortened by 8 bases and J by 0 bases, with 17 bases between the two germline ends. Per the germline V gene, CDR1 is WNHNN and CDR2 is SYGVQD (reference sequence). The CDR3 is CASYGLGLLAKNIQYF. The CDR3 DNA reads as TGCGCCAGCTATGGACTGGGCCTCCTAGCCAAAAACATTCAGTACTTC.

This clonotype was seen more than once but under ten times. This sequence joins TRBV5-1 and TRBJ1-4; 11 bases line up with TRBD1. V was pared by 2 bases and J by 8 bases, with 20 bases of the junction left unmatched. CDR1 SGHRS and CDR2 YFSETQ come from the germline V gene. This CDR3 comprises 20 residues. The chain's CDR3 is CASSFRNAGQGEFSNEKLFF. The CDR3 DNA reads TGCGCCAGCAGCTTTCGTAACGCGGGACAGGGGGAATTTAGCAACGAAAAACTGTTTTTT.

The J gene is TRBJ2-5, the V gene TRBV28, with 7 bases fitting TRBD2. V trimming: 6 bases; J trimming: 8 bases; junction bases outside the gene matches: 12. Per germline, CDR1 MDHEN and CDR2 SYDVKM. CDR3 size: 14 residues. The CDR3 coding sequence is TGTGCCAGCAGCTCCTTTAACGGGAGGAACACCCAGTACTTC. Its translation is CASSSFNGRNTQYF.

This clonotype was counted between two and nine times. The chain has TRBV5-8 and TRBJ2-1, with 11 positions matching TRBD2. The CDR3 has 17 residues. Germline-derived CDR1 and CDR2 are SGHTS and YDEGEE. The V and J ends lost 4 bases and 0 bases, in that order; junction bases with no gene match: 6. CDR3 sequence reads: CASSGPGTSGSYNEQFF. In nucleotides, the CDR3 is TGTGCCAGCAGCGGCCCCGGGACTAGCGGCTCCTACAATGAGCAGTTCTTC. Full variable domain (outside the CDR3, taken from reference TRBV5-8 and TRBJ2-1): EAGVTQSPTHLIKTRGQQATLRCSPISGHTSVYWYQQALGLGLQFLLWYDEGEERNRGNFPPRFSGRQFPNYSSELNVNALELEDSALYLCASSGPGTSGSYNEQFFGPGTRLTVL.

This chain uses TRBV5-6 with TRBJ1-6; D possibly corresponds to TRBD1 (5 bases). Germline CDR1 reads SGHDT; CDR2 reads YYEEEE. V shed 0 bases and J shed 8 bases, with 12 bases lying between them. This CDR3 contains 15 residues. This CDR3 reads CASSLAAGLDSPLHF. In DNA form, the CDR3 reads TGTGCCAGCAGCTTGGCCGCGGGGCTGGATTCACCCCTCCACTTT. The variable domain in full, with the rest retrieved from reference TRBV5-6 and TRBJ1-6, is DAGVTQSPTHLIKTRGQQVTLRCSPKSGHDTVSWYQQALGQGPQFIFQYYEEEERQRGNFPDRFSGHQFPNYSSELNVNALLLGDSALYLCASSLAAGLDSPLHFGNGTRLTVT.

V usage is TRBV7-9 and J usage is TRBJ2-1; D gene ambiguous. The CDR3 runs to 13 residues. Germline CDR1 reads SEHNR; CDR2 reads FQNEAQ (reference sequence). V was cut by 1 base and J by 6 bases, with 7 bases left in between. The CDR3: CASSLVLSNEQFF. The CDR3 DNA reads as TGTGCCAGCAGCTTAGTTCTCTCCAATGAGCAGTTCTTC.

The sample holds a few counts of this clonotype. The rearrangement links TRBV4-2 to TRBJ2-5, with a tentative D call TRBD2 (6 bases). The CDR3 runs 14 residues. Looked up from germline, CDR1 is LGHNA and CDR2 is YNFKEQ. The V and J ends lost 4 bases and 1 base respectively, with 10 bases between them. The CDR3 bases are TGTGCCAGCAGCCCGAGGACTACCCAAGAGACCCAGTACTTC. Translated: CASSPRTTQETQYF.

This clonotype was found many times. The chain carries TRBV3-1 and TRBJ2-1; D is ambiguous. Trimming removed 0 bases from V and 8 bases from J, with 14 bases in between. Per the germline V gene, CDR1 is LGHDT and CDR2 is YNNKEL (reference sequence). CDR3 length: 15 amino acids. The CDR3 spells CASSQDWAPRDEQFF. The CDR3, as DNA: TGTGCCAGCAGCCAAGACTGGGCCCCAAGGGATGAGCAGTTCTTC.

There are many counts of this clonotype. The rearrangement links TRBV2 to TRBJ1-1; the D gene is possibly TRBD1 (5 bases). There are 12 residues in the CDR3. Germline V gene data show CDR1 as SNHLY and CDR2 as FYNNEI. Trimming left V 2 bases short and J 10 bases short, with 11 bases between. The CDR3 bases are TGTGCCAGCAGTGAATTGGGGGTAGGAGCTTTCTTT. This sequence encodes CASSELGVGAFF.

This clonotype was observed at least ten times. V gene TRBV20-1 combines with J gene TRBJ1-1, with D tentatively TRBD1 (6 bases). The germline gives CDR1 DFQATT, CDR2 SNEGSKA (reference sequence). V lost 5 bases and J lost 0, with 10 bases in between. There are 13 residues in the CDR3. CDR3 sequence reads: CSAWTEVNTEAFF. The CDR3 DNA reads as TGCAGTGCTTGGACAGAAGTGAACACTGAAGCTTTCTTT.

In its sample, this clonotype was seen many times. The chain carries TRBV3-1 and TRBJ1-2; no clear D. V lost 4 bases, J lost 8 bases, and 14 bases lay in between. In germline, CDR1 is LGHDT, CDR2 YNNKEL (reference sequence). CDR3 length: 13 amino acids. Here the CDR3 reads CASSRMSGEGYTF. The DNA of the CDR3 is TGTGCCAGCAGCCGCATGTCCGGGGAGGGCTACACCTTC.

In its sample, this clonotype was seen many times. The chain has TRBV28 and TRBJ2-7; tentatively, D is TRBD2 (5 bases). Germline V CDR1 and CDR2: MDHEN, SYDVKM. The V end was cut by 4 bases, the J end by 5 bases, with 15 bases between. This CDR3 has 14 amino acids. CDR3 in amino acids: CASSYRTRENEQYF. CDR3 sequence (DNA): TGTGCCAGCAGTTACCGTACGAGGGAGAACGAGCAGTACTTC.

This clonotype was counted many times. The chain recombines TRBV2 with TRBJ1-6; no definite D call. V was shortened by 7 bases and J by 1 base, with 5 bases between the two germline ends. The CDR3 sequence is 13 residues long. The V gene's germline CDR1 is SNHLY and CDR2 FYNNEI. Here the CDR3 reads CASTRSYNSPLHF. CDR3 DNA sequence: TGTGCCAGCACTCGGTCCTATAATTCACCCCTCCACTTT.

This clonotype was seen repeatedly, ten times or more. Here the CDR3 DNA reads TGTGCCAGCAGCTTGGGGTCGAACACCGGGGAGCTGTTTTTT. This encodes CASSLGSNTGELFF. The chain joins TRBV7-3 to TRBJ2-2; D unresolved. V was trimmed by 3 bases and J by 0 bases, leaving 5 bases between them. Germline-derived CDR1 and CDR2 are SGHTA and FQGTGA. The CDR3 spans 14 residues.

This clonotype was counted once. A much larger clonotype is one base distant, so this may be a read error. This chain joins TRBV6-1 and TRBJ2-3; D perhaps matches TRBD1 (6 bases). The V end lost 8 bases, the J end lost 2 bases, and 14 bases lay between the germline ends. The V gene's germline CDR1 is MNHNS and CDR2 SASEGT. The CDR3 contains 14 residues. In DNA, the CDR3 is TGTGCCAGCGGAGAACAGGGTGTCACAGATACGCAGTATTTT. Translated, it gives CASGEQGVTDTQYF.